The present T cell receptor beta chain was sequenced within a study of blood T cell repertoires in COVID-19. Study overall: Material from acute and convalescent COVID-19 was sourced from the United States, Italy and Spain. T cells, B-cell-depleted T cells, or PBMCs supplied cDNA or gDNA.

As handled by the study authors: Reference gene primer amplification yielded estimated nucleated cell counts. The table came from immunoSEQ multiplex PCR; TCRdb's copy has only in-frame clones and leaves some out. V, J and clone size were drawn from that table, and D and trimming were deduced from the DNA. The sample yields 70,000 or so clones, about 88% seen once. This CDR3 has 16 residues. Trimming took off 5 bases at V and 0 bases at J, with 11 bases between the two ends. The germline gives CDR1 MNHEY, CDR2 SMNVEV (reference sequence). The receptor comes from a human donor in a cohort sampled during active COVID-19. Sequencing was performed on peripheral blood. This chain connects TRBV27 to TRBJ1-6; no clear D gene. The CDR3 coding sequence is TGTGCCAGCAGTCCACCCCCAGTCTCCTATAATTCACCCCTCCACTTT. This sequence encodes CASSPPPVSYNSPLHF.